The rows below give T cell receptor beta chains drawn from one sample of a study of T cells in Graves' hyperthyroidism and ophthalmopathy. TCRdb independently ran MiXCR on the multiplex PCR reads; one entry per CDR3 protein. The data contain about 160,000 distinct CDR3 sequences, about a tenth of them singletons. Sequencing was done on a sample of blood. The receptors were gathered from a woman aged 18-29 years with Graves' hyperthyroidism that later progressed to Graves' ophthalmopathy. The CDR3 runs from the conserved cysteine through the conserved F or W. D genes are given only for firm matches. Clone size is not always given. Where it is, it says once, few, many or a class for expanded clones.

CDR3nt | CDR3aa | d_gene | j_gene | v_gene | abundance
TGTGCCAGCAGCCTGGGACTAGCGGGAGCAAACAATGAGCAGTTCTTC | CASSLGLAGANNEQFF | TRBD2 | TRBJ2-1 | TRBV5-8 | many
TGTGCCAGCAGCCCAGGACTTACAGGAGATACGCAGTATTTT | CASSPGLTGDTQYF | . | TRBJ2-3 | TRBV7-2 | many
TGTGCCAGCAGCCCCTTGTCCATGGGGACTGAAGCTTTCTTT | CASSPLSMGTEAFF | . | TRBJ1-1 | TRBV7-8 | many
TGTGCCAGCAGCTCCAATCCTACGGGACTAGTATACAATGAGCAGTTCTTC | CASSSNPTGLVYNEQFF | TRBD2 | TRBJ2-1 | TRBV13 | .
TGTGCCAGCAGGGATTTAGGGGCCTCTGGAAACACCATATATTTT | CASRDLGASGNTIYF | . | TRBJ1-3 | TRBV2 | .
TGTGCCACCGGGGGTCGAGGAGAGCAGTACTTC | CATGGRGEQYF | . | TRBJ2-7 | TRBV28 | few
TGTGCCAGCAGAAGGACAGGGGTGTCCTACGAGCAGTACTTC | CASRRTGVSYEQYF | TRBD1 | TRBJ2-7 | TRBV6-1 | many
TGTGCCAGTACCCAACGGGGTATTTCGAGGGGTCAGCCCCAGCATTTT | CASTQRGISRGQPQHF | . | TRBJ1-5 | TRBV19 | many
TGTGCCAGCAGCTATAAGATGCGGGGAAGTGAGCAGTTCTTC | CASSYKMRGSEQFF | . | TRBJ2-1 | TRBV3-1 | many
TGTGCCGGCAGTGGCCATGAAAAACTGTTTTTT | CAGSGHEKLFF | . | TRBJ1-4 | TRBV2 | .
TGTGCCAGTAGTATATCGGGCAGGCCGAATCAGCCCCAGCATTTT | CASSISGRPNQPQHF | . | TRBJ1-5 | TRBV19 | few
TGTGCCAGCAGCCAAGACAGGGACAGGCTCGTAAATCGAGAGACCCAGTACTTC | CASSQDRDRLVNRETQYF | TRBD1 | TRBJ2-5 | TRBV3-1 | .
TGTGCCAGCAGCCACAGGGGTAGCTACGAGCAGTACTTC | CASSHRGSYEQYF | . | TRBJ2-7 | TRBV3-1 | many
TGTGCCAGCTCCCAAACTGTGCCGGGGTACGGTCTTCCCACCTTC | CASSQTVPGYGLPTF | . | TRBJ1-2 | TRBV18 | many
TGTGCCAGCAGTTTGGGGGTCGGCAGCACAGATACGCAGTATTTT | CASSLGVGSTDTQYF | . | TRBJ2-3 | TRBV28 | many
TGTGCCAGCAGCGCTTTCATAACCGGGAGCGACGCGGGCCCCGACTTCGGTGAGCAGTTCTTC | CASSAFITGSDAGPDFGEQFF | . | TRBJ2-1 | TRBV7-3 | many
TGTGCCAGCAGCTTAGGCGGGGCCTCCTACAATGAGCAGTTCTTC | CASSLGGASYNEQFF | . | TRBJ2-1 | TRBV7-2 | many
TGTGCCAGCAGCTTACTCTACAGGGGGCGTCATGGCTACACCTTC | CASSLLYRGRHGYTF | TRBD1 | TRBJ1-2 | TRBV7-9 | many
TGTGCCAGCAACAAACAGGGGAGCACCGGGGAGCTGTTTTTT | CASNKQGSTGELFF | TRBD1 | TRBJ2-2 | TRBV12-3/TRBV12-4 | many
TGTGCCAGCAGCTCCGCATACACCACCGGTAATGAAAAACTGTTTTTT | CASSSAYTTGNEKLFF | . | TRBJ1-4 | TRBV7-8 | many
TGTGCCAGCAGCGGGGGACTTTCCTCCTACAATGAGCAGTTCTTC | CASSGGLSSYNEQFF | . | TRBJ2-1 | TRBV5-6 | few
TGTGCCAGCAGAGGTAATTTGTTGTATGGGGCCAACGTCCTGACTTTC | CASRGNLLYGANVLTF | . | TRBJ2-6 | TRBV27 | .
TGCAGTGCTAGAGACGGCGACAGGGGGAGCTATAATTCACCCCTCCACTTT | CSARDGDRGSYNSPLHF | TRBD1 | TRBJ1-6 | TRBV20-1 | .
TGTGCCACCAGTGATCCGGGGTTAGTGAATGAGCAGTTCTTC | CATSDPGLVNEQFF | . | TRBJ2-1 | TRBV24-1 | many
TGCGCCAGCAGCCCCTGGGACAGTCAATACAATGAGCAGTTCTTC | CASSPWDSQYNEQFF | TRBD1 | TRBJ2-1 | TRBV5-1 | many
TGTGCCAGCAGCTTATCCGGGACGGACTCCTACAATGAGCAGTTCTTC | CASSLSGTDSYNEQFF | . | TRBJ2-1 | TRBV7-2 | many
TGCGCCAGCAGCGAAACCGTCCCACGCGGAGAGACCCAGTACTTC | CASSETVPRGETQYF | . | TRBJ2-5 | TRBV5-1 | .
TGTGCCAGCAGTACAGGACTAGCGGAGATGAATGAGCAGTTCTTC | CASSTGLAEMNEQFF | TRBD2 | TRBJ2-1 | TRBV6-1 | many
TGTGCCAGCAGTCCAAGGACAGCCAGTGAAGCTTTCTTT | CASSPRTASEAFF | . | TRBJ1-1 | TRBV12-3/TRBV12-4 | many
TGTGCCAGCAGTCCTGTAACCGACAGCAGTCAGCCCCAGCATTTT | CASSPVTDSSQPQHF | . | TRBJ1-5 | TRBV6-1 | few
TGCAGTGCTAGAGATGGTGGGGTAATCACTGAAGCTTTCTTT | CSARDGGVITEAFF | . | TRBJ1-1 | TRBV20-1 | many
TGTGCCAGCAGCTTGGACCCGACAGGGGTCTCACCCCTCCACTTT | CASSLDPTGVSPLHF | TRBD1 | TRBJ1-6 | TRBV5-6 | few
TGTGCCAGCAGCCAACTAGGCTCTCCCGCAGATACGCAGTATTTT | CASSQLGSPADTQYF | . | TRBJ2-3 | TRBV11-1 | many
TGCAGTGCTAGAGATACACAGCACGATACGCAGTATTTT | CSARDTQHDTQYF | . | TRBJ2-3 | TRBV20-1 | many
TGTGCCAGCAGGTTCGGGGCGGGAGGGAGGAACAATGAGCAGTTCTTC | CASRFGAGGRNNEQFF | TRBD2 | TRBJ2-1 | TRBV6-1 | few
TGTGCCAGCAGCCTCCCAGCAGGAGGGGGTGAAAAACTGTTTTTT | CASSLPAGGGEKLFF | . | TRBJ1-4 | TRBV9 | many
TGCGCCAGCAGCTCCGGACTAGCGGGGTTATGGGGTTTAGAGACCCAGTACTTC | CASSSGLAGLWGLETQYF | TRBD2 | TRBJ2-5 | TRBV5-1 | few
TGTGCCAGCAGAGCGGGGTTCTCCTACGAGCAGTACTTC | CASRAGFSYEQYF | TRBD2 | TRBJ2-7 | TRBV28 | many
TGTGCCAGCAGTTTCTTCGACAGGACCTATCAGTATGGCTACACCTTC | CASSFFDRTYQYGYTF | . | TRBJ1-2 | TRBV28 | many
TGTGCCAGCAGCCAACGGCAGGGGGCTCTGGGGGAGCAGTACTTC | CASSQRQGALGEQYF | TRBD1 | TRBJ2-7 | TRBV11-2 | many
TGTGCCAGCAGCTCTCAAGGACAGGGTGGAGGCTACACCTTC | CASSSQGQGGGYTF | TRBD1 | TRBJ1-2 | TRBV6-2/TRBV6-3 | many
TGTGCCAGCAGCGACAGCTATGGCTACACCTTC | CASSDSYGYTF | . | TRBJ1-2 | TRBV28 | many
TGTGCCAGCAGCTTAACGGTCCCAGATACGCAGTATTTT | CASSLTVPDTQYF | . | TRBJ2-3 | TRBV11-2 | many
TGTGCCAGCAGCTTAGGGATTTCGGCAGCCAAAAACATTCAGTACTTC | CASSLGISAAKNIQYF | . | TRBJ2-4 | TRBV7-2 | .
TGTGCCAGCAGCTTATTAACAGGGGGTAGTGAGACCCAGTACTTC | CASSLLTGGSETQYF | TRBD1 | TRBJ2-5 | TRBV7-9 | few